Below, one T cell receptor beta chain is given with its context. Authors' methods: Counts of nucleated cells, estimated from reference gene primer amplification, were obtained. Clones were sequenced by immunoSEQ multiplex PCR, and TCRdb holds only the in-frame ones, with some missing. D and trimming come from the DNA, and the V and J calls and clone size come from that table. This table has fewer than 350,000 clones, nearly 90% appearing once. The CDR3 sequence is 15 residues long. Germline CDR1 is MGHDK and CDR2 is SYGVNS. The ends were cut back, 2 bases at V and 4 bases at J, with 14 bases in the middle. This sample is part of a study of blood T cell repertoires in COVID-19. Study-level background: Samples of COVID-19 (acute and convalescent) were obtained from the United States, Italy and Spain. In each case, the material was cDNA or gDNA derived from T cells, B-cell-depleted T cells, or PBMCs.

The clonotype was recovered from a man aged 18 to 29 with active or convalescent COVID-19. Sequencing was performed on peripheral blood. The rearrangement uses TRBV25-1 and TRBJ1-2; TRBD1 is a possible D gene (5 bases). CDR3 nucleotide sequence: TGTGCCAGCAGTGAAGGTGGAGGGGACGGCTATGGCTACACCTTC. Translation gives CASSEGGGDGYGYTF.